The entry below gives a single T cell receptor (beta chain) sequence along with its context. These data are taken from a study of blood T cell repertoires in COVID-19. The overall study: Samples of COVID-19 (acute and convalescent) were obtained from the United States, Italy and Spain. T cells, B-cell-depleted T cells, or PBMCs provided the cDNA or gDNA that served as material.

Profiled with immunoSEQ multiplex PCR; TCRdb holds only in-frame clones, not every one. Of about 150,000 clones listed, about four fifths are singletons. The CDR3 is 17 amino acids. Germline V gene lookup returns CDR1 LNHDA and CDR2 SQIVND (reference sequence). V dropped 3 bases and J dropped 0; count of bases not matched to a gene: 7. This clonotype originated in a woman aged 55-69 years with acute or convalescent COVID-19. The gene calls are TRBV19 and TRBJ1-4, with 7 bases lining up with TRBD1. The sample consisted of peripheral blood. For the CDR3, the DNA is TGTGCCAGTAGTATTAAGGGGGCCCGAGCAACTAATGAAAAACTGTTTTTT. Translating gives CASSIKGARATNEKLFF.